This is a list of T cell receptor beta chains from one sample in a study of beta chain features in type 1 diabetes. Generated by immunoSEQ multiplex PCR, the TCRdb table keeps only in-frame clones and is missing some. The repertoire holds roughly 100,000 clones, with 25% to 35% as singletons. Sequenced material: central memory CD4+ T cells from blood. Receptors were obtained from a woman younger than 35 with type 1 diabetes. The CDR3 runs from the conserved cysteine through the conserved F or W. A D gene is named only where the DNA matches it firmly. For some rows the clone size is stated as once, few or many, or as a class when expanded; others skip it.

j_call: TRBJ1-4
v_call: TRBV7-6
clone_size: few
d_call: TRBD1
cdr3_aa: CASSSRTGRSEKLFF
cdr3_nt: TGTGCCAGCAGCTCAAGGACAGGCCGGAGCGAAAAACTGTTTTTT

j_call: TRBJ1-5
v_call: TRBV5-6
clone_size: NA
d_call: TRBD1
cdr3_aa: CASSLGTGVQPQHF
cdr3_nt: TGTGCCAGCAGCTTGGGAACAGGGGTTCAGCCCCAGCATTTT

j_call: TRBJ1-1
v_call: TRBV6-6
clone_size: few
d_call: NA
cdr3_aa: CASTTGTEAFF
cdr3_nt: TGTGCCAGCACCACGGGAACCGAAGCTTTCTTT

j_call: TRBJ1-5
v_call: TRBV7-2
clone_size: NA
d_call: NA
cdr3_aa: CASSSRQANSNQPQHF
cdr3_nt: TGTGCCAGCAGCTCTCGACAGGCAAATAGCAATCAGCCCCAGCATTTT

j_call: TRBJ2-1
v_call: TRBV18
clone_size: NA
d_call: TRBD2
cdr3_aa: CASSQTSGRVPGGEQFF
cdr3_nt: TGTGCCAGCTCACAGACCAGCGGGAGGGTGCCCGGTGGGGAGCAGTTCTTC

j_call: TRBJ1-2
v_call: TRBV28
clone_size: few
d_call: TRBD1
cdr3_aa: CASSLSPTGGGYTF
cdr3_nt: TGTGCCAGCAGTTTATCTCCGACAGGGGGTGGCTACACCTTC

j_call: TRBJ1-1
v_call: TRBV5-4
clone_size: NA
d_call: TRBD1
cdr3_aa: CASRLTGAGNTEAFF
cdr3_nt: TGTGCCAGCAGACTCACAGGGGCAGGGAACACTGAAGCTTTCTTT

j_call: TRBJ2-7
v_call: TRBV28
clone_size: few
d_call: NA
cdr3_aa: CASSELGGARTYEQYF
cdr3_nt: TGTGCCAGCAGCGAGTTGGGGGGGGCCAGAACCTACGAGCAGTACTTC

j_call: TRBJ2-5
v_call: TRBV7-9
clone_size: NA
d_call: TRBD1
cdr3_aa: CASSYGTARETQYF
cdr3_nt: TGTGCCAGCAGCTATGGGACAGCACGAGAGACCCAGTACTTC

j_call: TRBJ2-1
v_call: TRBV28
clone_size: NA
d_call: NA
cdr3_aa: CASSGVRGISLILFF
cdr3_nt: TGTGCCAGTTCCGGTGTTCGGGGGATCTCCCTGATTCTGTTCTTC

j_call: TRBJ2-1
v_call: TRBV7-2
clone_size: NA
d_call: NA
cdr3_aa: CASSLETYNEQFF
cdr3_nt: TGTGCCAGCAGCTTAGAGACATACAATGAGCAGTTCTTC

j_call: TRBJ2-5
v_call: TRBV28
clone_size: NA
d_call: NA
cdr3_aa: CASSFRLGKETQYF
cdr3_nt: TGTGCCAGCAGTTTTCGGCTAGGAAAGGAGACCCAGTACTTC

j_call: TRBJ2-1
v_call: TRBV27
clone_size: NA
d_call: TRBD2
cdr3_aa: CASTSGIYNEQFF
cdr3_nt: TGTGCCAGCACTAGCGGGATTTACAATGAGCAGTTCTTC

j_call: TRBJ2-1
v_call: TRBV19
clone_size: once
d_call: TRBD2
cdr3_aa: CASSIELAGNEQFF
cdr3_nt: TGTGCCAGTAGTATAGAACTAGCGGGAAATGAGCAGTTCTTC

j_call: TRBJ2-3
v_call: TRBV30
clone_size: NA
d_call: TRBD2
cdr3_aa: CAWKLAGGDTQYF
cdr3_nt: TGTGCCTGGAAACTAGCGGGAGGAGATACGCAGTATTTT

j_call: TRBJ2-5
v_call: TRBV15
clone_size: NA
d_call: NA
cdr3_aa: CATSREQGGETQYF
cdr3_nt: TGTGCCACCAGCAGAGAACAGGGCGGAGAGACCCAGTACTTC

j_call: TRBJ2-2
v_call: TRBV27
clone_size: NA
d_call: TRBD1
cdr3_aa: CASSPRTGGTGELFF
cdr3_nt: TGTGCCAGCAGTCCCCGGACAGGAGGAACCGGGGAGCTGTTTTTT

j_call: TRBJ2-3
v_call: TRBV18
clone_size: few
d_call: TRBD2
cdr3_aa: CASSPPGGPDTQYF
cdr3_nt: TGTGCCAGCTCACCACCGGGAGGGCCAGATACGCAGTATTTT

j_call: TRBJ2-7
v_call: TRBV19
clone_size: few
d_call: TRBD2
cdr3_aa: CASSLAGGVEQYF
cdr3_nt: TGTGCCAGTAGTCTAGCGGGAGGCGTCGAGCAGTACTTC

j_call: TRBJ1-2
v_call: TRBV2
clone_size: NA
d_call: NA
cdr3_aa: CASSEDRINYGYTF
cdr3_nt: TGTGCCAGCAGTGAGGACAGAATCAACTATGGCTACACCTTC

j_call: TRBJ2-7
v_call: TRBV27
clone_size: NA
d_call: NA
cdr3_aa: CASSRGAGYEQYF
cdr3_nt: TGTGCCAGCAGTCGGGGGGCCGGCTACGAGCAGTACTTC

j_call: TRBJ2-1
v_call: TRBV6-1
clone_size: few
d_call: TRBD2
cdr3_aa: CASSEEFGLADSYNEQFF
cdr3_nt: TGTGCCAGCAGTGAAGAATTTGGACTAGCGGATTCCTACAATGAGCAGTTCTTC

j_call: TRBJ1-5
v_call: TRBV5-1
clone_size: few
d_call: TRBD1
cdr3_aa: CASSLYPGGRQPQHF
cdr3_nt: TGCGCCAGCAGCTTGTACCCAGGGGGCCGTCAGCCCCAGCATTTT

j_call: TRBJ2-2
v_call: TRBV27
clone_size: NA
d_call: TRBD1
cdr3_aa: CASTRTGGTGELFF
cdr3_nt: TGTGCCAGCACTCGGACAGGGGGCACCGGGGAGCTGTTTTTT

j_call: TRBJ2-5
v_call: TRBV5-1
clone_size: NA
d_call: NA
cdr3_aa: CASSPQTSSETQYF
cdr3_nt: TGCGCCAGCAGCCCCCAAACATCCTCGGAGACCCAGTACTTC

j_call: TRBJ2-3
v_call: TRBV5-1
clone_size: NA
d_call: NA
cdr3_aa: CASSLTPGVGDTQYF
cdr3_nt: TGCGCCAGCAGCTTGACCCCGGGAGTAGGGGATACGCAGTATTTT

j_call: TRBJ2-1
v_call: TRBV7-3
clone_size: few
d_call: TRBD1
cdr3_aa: CASSPGQGTMLEQFF
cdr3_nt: TGTGCCAGCAGCCCGGGACAGGGAACGATGCTTGAGCAGTTCTTC